This TCR beta chain was retrieved from a study of cytomegalovirus exposure and HLA in healthy donors. Study-wide points: Rarity held for most TCR sequences, but there were some public TCRs that occurred in many donors. Later analysis demonstrated an association between a missense DCLRE1C variant and TCR beta V- and J-gene trimming. A list of 150 or so TCR beta chains associated with cytomegalovirus was given.

As for this clone: What it binds is unknown.

The germline V and J ends were trimmed by 1 base and 5 bases, with 12 bases remaining between them. CDR1 is SGHDT, CDR2 YYEEEE, per germline. The CDR3 sequence is 14 residues long. A multiplex PCR was run with 60 Vbeta primers and 13 Jbeta primers. Only in-frame clones appear in the TCRdb table, and some are missing; sequencing was by immunoSEQ multiplex PCR. The repertoire holds about 160,000 clones, roughly 81% seen once, with around 2.1% in the top ten. The chain employs TRBV5-6 and TRBJ2-5; unclear D gene. Material: PBMCs. The sequence came from a man younger than 35 in good health and CMV-seropositive. The DNA of the CDR3 is TGTGCCAGCAGCTTGTATGCGGCTACCGAGACCCAGTACTTC. Residues: CASSLYAATETQYF.